The 32 T cell receptor beta chains in this list originate from one sample, sequenced in a study of blood T cell repertoires in COVID-19. This table comes from immunoSEQ multiplex PCR, and its TCRdb copy is limited to in-frame clones, with some not included. The table lists 45,000 to 70,000 clones, roughly 87% of them singletons, with 22% in the top ten. The sample taken for sequencing was peripheral blood. These receptors were collected from an older woman with acute or convalescent COVID-19.

This chain uses TRBV29-1 with TRBJ1-2; no clear D. Germline V gives CDR1 SQVTM, CDR2 ANQGSEA. Trimming took 2 bases from V and 6 from J, leaving 7 bases between them. CDR3 length: 11 amino acids. CDR3 nucleotide sequence: TGCAGCGTTGAAAGAGGGAATGGCTACACCTTC. Translation gives CSVERGNGYTF.

The chain has TRBV13 and TRBJ2-1; D may be TRBD2 (6 bases). Per germline, CDR1 PRHDT and CDR2 FYEKMQ (reference sequence). The V gene lost 8 bases and the J gene lost 8 bases, with 10 bases spanning the gap. The CDR3 consists of 11 residues. The CDR3 DNA reads TGTGCCAGCGGAAAGCGGGATGAGCAGTTCTTC. Translating gives CASGKRDEQFF.

The chain combines TRBV6-5 with TRBJ1-1; TRBD1 matches 7 bases. CDR3 length equals 15 residues. With V trimmed by 2 bases and J by 0 bases, 3 bases remained unmatched. CDR1 MNHEY and CDR2 SVGAGI come from the germline V gene. CDR3 bases: TGTGCCAGCAGTTACCAGGACAGGTTGAACACTGAAGCTTTCTTT. As protein: CASSYQDRLNTEAFF.

Notes on this clone: A read error may produce the germline difference seen at one junction end. The chain joins TRBV6-5 to TRBJ1-1; maybe TRBD1 (5 bases). The CDR3 loop spans 14 amino acids. In germline, CDR1 is MNHEY, CDR2 SVGAGI. The CDR3 DNA sequence: TGTGCCGGCAGCGTAAGGGGATTGAACACTGAAGCTTTCTTT. It encodes CAGSVRGLNTEAFF.

This chain connects TRBV15 to TRBJ1-2; 9 nucleotides line up with TRBD1. CDR3 size: 18 residues. From germline, CDR1 is LNHNV and CDR2 YYDKDF (reference sequence). V dropped 1 base and J dropped 1; count of bases not matched to a gene: 10. The CDR3 protein is CATSRAPTQGANNYGYTF. CDR3 coding DNA: TGTGCCACCAGCAGAGCCCCCACACAGGGGGCCAATAACTATGGCTACACCTTC.

This rearrangement joins TRBV6-1 to TRBJ2-3, with D possibly TRBD2 on 5 matching bases. Trimming shortened V by 3 bases and J by 3 bases, and 13 bases separated the two germline ends. The germline V gene has CDR1 MNHNS and CDR2 SASEGT. The CDR3 sequence is 15 residues long. In nucleotides, the CDR3 is TGTGCCAGCAGTGATAATGGACTGGAAACAGATACGCAGTATTTT. As protein: CASSDNGLETDTQYF.

This clone was observed a handful of times. The gene calls are TRBV19 and TRBJ1-1; 9 nucleotides align to TRBD1. The CDR3 is 17 residues long. Germline CDR1 reads LNHDA; CDR2 reads SQIVND (reference sequence). Trimming at V came to 5 bases and at J to 1 base, leaving 11 bases not matched to a gene. CDR3 sequence: CASSEYRGRSPNTEAFF. In DNA form, the CDR3 reads TGTGCCAGTAGTGAATACAGGGGGCGGTCGCCGAACACTGAAGCTTTCTTT.

This clone has more than one count but fewer than ten. The rearrangement uses TRBV4-1 and TRBJ2-7, with TRBD1 as a possible D gene (5 bases). CDR1 is MGHRA, CDR2 YSYEKL, per germline. The CDR3 spans 15 residues. Trimming pared 0 bases from V and 2 bases from J, leaving 11 bases between. The CDR3 region is CASSQEIKGTYEQYF. The CDR3 nucleotides read TGCGCCAGCAGCCAAGAGATAAAGGGGACCTACGAGCAGTACTTC.

This clone was found once. An end of the junction does not agree with germline; a read error may underlie this. The chain joins TRBV7-7 to TRBJ2-1; 9 nucleotides agree with TRBD1. This CDR3 spans 15 amino acids. Germline V lookup: CDR1 SSHAT, CDR2 FNYEAQ (reference sequence). CDR3 amino acids: CASSLGQGLYNEQFF. The CDR3, as DNA: TGTGCTAGCAGCTTGGGACAGGGTTTATACAATGAGCAGTTCTTC.

The J gene is TRBJ2-1, the V gene TRBV11-2; TRBD2 matches at 8 bases. This CDR3 is built from 15 residues. Germline CDR1 reads SGHAT; CDR2 reads FQNNGV. Trimming at V came to 5 bases and at J to 9 bases, leaving 12 bases not matched to a gene. The chain's CDR3 is CASSQGLVGFVEQFF. The CDR3 DNA sequence: TGTGCCAGCAGCCAGGGACTAGTAGGCTTTGTTGAGCAGTTCTTC.

The chain couples TRBV6-5 to TRBJ1-1; D is perhaps TRBD1 (5 bases). The V and J ends lost 6 bases and 0 bases respectively, with 11 bases between them. Germline CDR1 reads MNHEY; CDR2 reads SVGAGI. The CDR3 sequence is 14 residues long. This CDR3 is CASSLDSMNTEAFF. For the CDR3, the DNA is TGTGCCAGCAGCCTAGACAGCATGAACACTGAAGCTTTCTTT.

The rearrangement uses TRBV14 and TRBJ2-2, with D uncertain. This CDR3 contains 15 residues. Germline values: CDR1 SGHDN, CDR2 FVKESK. Trimming left V 0 bases short and J 2 bases short, with 7 bases between. The CDR3 DNA sequence: TGTGCCAGCAGCCAAGATAATATTAACACCGGGGAGCTGTTTTTT. Residues: CASSQDNINTGELFF.

The V call is TRBV10-1, the J call TRBJ2-7, with a weak D call TRBD2 (6 bases). The CDR3 sequence is 13 residues long. Germline assignment: CDR1 WNHNN and CDR2 SYGVQD (reference sequence). The germline V and J ends were trimmed by 5 bases and 0 bases, with 8 bases remaining between them. CDR3 loop: CASSLGGSYEQYF. DNA for the CDR3: TGCGCCAGCAGTCTGGGGGGCTCCTACGAGCAGTACTTC.

The CDR3 here is CASSSTPGNSPLHF. The CDR3 bases are TGTGCCAGCAGTTCGACACCGGGGAATTCACCCCTCCACTTT. J is TRBJ1-6 and V is TRBV28; D gene unclear. The V end lost 4 bases, the J end lost 7 bases, and 11 bases lay between the germline ends. CDR1 MDHEN and CDR2 SYDVKM come from the germline V gene. CDR3 length: 14 amino acids.

The chain is built from TRBV21-1 and TRBJ2-7; the table's TRBD1 call for D was not verified on the DNA. TRBV21-1 is deemed a pseudogene. The CDR3 contains 17 residues. The CDR3: CASSRKRTGGSSYEQYF. CDR3 nucleotides: TGTGCCAGCAGCAGGAAAAGGACAGGGGGAAGCTCCTACGAGCAGTACTTC.

The chain recombines TRBV19 with TRBJ2-1, with 8 positions matching TRBD1. The CDR3 length is 13 residues. J lost 10 bases, V lost 3 bases, and 5 bases had no gene match. Looked up from germline, CDR1 is LNHDA and CDR2 is SQIVND (reference sequence). The CDR3 loop is CASSIQGAGEQFF. The CDR3 DNA follows: TGTGCCAGTAGTATCCAGGGGGCAGGGGAGCAGTTCTTC. Full variable domain (missing parts from reference TRBV19 and TRBJ2-1): DGGITQSPKYLFRKEGQNVTLSCEQNLNHDAMYWYRQDPGQGLRLIYYSQIVNDFQKGDIAEGYSVSREKKESFPLTVTSAQKNPTAFYLCASSIQGAGEQFFGPGTRLTVL.

The DNA for the CDR3 is TGTGCCAGCAGCTTAGAACAGAGCACAGATACGCAGTATTTT. Protein sequence: CASSLEQSTDTQYF. The chain combines TRBV7-9 with TRBJ2-3; D remains unclear. With 1 base removed from V and 0 bases from J, the gap between germline ends came to 5 bases. The CDR3 has 14 residues. Per the germline V gene, CDR1 is SEHNR and CDR2 is FQNEAQ (reference sequence).

The chain links TRBV19 to TRBJ2-1, with TRBD1 as a possible D gene (7 bases). The germline V and J ends were trimmed by 5 bases and 5 bases, with 13 bases remaining between them. Germline CDR1 is LNHDA and CDR2 is SQIVND (reference sequence). This CDR3 spans 14 amino acids. CDR3 in amino acids: CASSPRGDHNEQFF. CDR3 coding DNA: TGTGCCAGTAGTCCCAGGGGGGACCACAATGAGCAGTTCTTC.

This clone was detected once. The chain's CDR3 is CASSVPGGRDANYGYTF. CDR3 bases: TGTGCCAGCAGCGTACCTGGGGGGAGGGATGCTAACTATGGCTACACCTTC. This chain links TRBV9 with TRBJ1-2; maybe TRBD1 (5 bases). Germline lookup yields CDR1 SGDLS and CDR2 YYNGEE. CDR3 length equals 17 residues. Trimming took off 1 base at V and 0 bases at J, with 16 bases between the two ends.

This sequence joins TRBV6-5 and TRBJ1-1; D not resolved. CDR3 length: 15 residues. Trimming pared 6 bases from V and 0 bases from J, leaving 14 bases between. CDR1 is MNHEY and CDR2 is SVGAGI in the germline V gene. The CDR3 here is CASSLSRAMNTEAFF. The CDR3 DNA follows: TGTGCCAGCAGCTTATCGCGGGCGATGAACACTGAAGCTTTCTTT.

The gene calls are TRBV11-3 and TRBJ1-1; D might be TRBD1 (6 bases). Germline assignment: CDR1 SGHNT and CDR2 YENEEA. The CDR3 has 13 residues. Trimming removed 5 bases at V and 5 bases at J, with 12 bases between. The CDR3 DNA follows: TGTGCCAGCAGCAGGGGGGGTCAGACTGAAGCTTTCTTT. Residues: CASSRGGQTEAFF. The full variable domain, its missing parts supplied by reference TRBV11-3 and TRBJ1-1, is EAGVVQSPRYKIIEKKQPVAFWCNPISGHNTLYWYLQNLGQGPELLIRYENEEAVDDSQLPKDRFSAERLKGVDSTLKIQPAELGDSAVYLCASSRGGQTEAFFGQGTRLTVV.

The chain links TRBV27 to TRBJ1-1, with 7 bases identical to TRBD1. This CDR3 has 14 amino acids. Germline V gives CDR1 MNHEY, CDR2 SMNVEV (reference sequence). The trim removed 5 bases at V and 2 bases at J, leaving 5 bases unmatched. Here the CDR3 reads CASSPRGLNTEAFF. CDR3 in DNA: TGTGCCAGCAGTCCAAGGGGGCTTAACACTGAAGCTTTCTTT.

There are a few counts of this clone. The V and J genes are TRBV9 and TRBJ1-5; D may be TRBD1 (6 bases). The CDR3 has 15 amino acids. Per the germline V gene, CDR1 is SGDLS and CDR2 is YYNGEE. V lost 4 bases, J lost 6 bases, and 17 bases lay in between. The CDR3 DNA reads TGTGCCAGCAGCAGAGGGGCGGGGGGCACTCAGCCCCAGCATTTT. Its protein product is CASSRGAGGTQPQHF.

This sequence joins TRBV4-1 and TRBJ1-2; TRBD1 aligns across 11 bases. The CDR3 spans 16 residues. Per the germline V gene, CDR1 is MGHRA and CDR2 is YSYEKL. Trimming removed 2 bases from V and 7 bases from J; junction bases left unmatched: 9. CDR3 region: CASSQYSGQGVGGYTF. Written as DNA, the CDR3 is TGCGCCAGCAGCCAATATTCGGGACAGGGGGTTGGTGGCTACACCTTC.

V usage is TRBV20-1 and J usage is TRBJ1-1, with D unresolved. Germline CDR1 is DFQATT and CDR2 is SNEGSKA (reference sequence). The V end lost 3 bases, the J end lost 5 bases, and 16 bases lay between the germline ends. The CDR3 is 14 amino acids. CDR3 loop: CSASSGYSLTEAFF. The CDR3 DNA reads as TGCAGTGCTAGTAGTGGGTACAGTCTTACTGAAGCTTTCTTT.

The V call is TRBV18, the J call TRBJ1-2; maybe TRBD1 (6 bases). Germline assignment: CDR1 KGHSH and CDR2 LQKENI. V was shortened by 2 bases and J by 8 bases, with 12 bases between the two germline ends. CDR3 length equals 13 residues. CDR3: CASSPMGAEGYTF. DNA for the CDR3: TGTGCCAGCTCACCAATGGGGGCAGAAGGCTACACCTTC.

The V call is TRBV5-5, the J call TRBJ2-5; 8 bases map to TRBD2. CDR1 is SGHKS, CDR2 YYEKEE, per germline (reference sequence). The CDR3 totals 15 residues. V shed 4 bases and J 3 bases; nucleotides not matched to a gene: 8. The CDR3 protein is CASSLGLAVEETQYF. CDR3 DNA sequence: TGTGCCAGCAGCCTCGGACTAGCTGTCGAAGAGACCCAGTACTTC.

This clone was observed once. The chain has TRBV5-6 and TRBJ2-7, with D perhaps TRBD1 (5 bases). The CDR3 loop spans 13 amino acids. From germline, CDR1 is SGHDT and CDR2 YYEEEE. V gave up 6 bases and J gave up 0 bases, with 10 bases separating them. For the CDR3, the DNA is TGTGCCAGCAACCGACAGAGCTCCTACGAGCAGTACTTC. This translates into CASNRQSSYEQYF.

The rearrangement uses TRBV9 and TRBJ1-1, with TRBD1 identical over 9 bases. The V gene's germline CDR1 is SGDLS and CDR2 YYNGEE. This CDR3 region has 19 residues. The junction had 15 bases not matched to a gene; V was cut back by 3 bases and J by 0 bases. CDR3 DNA: TGTGCCAGCAGCGAGCACCCGGGACAGGGTATGACTATGAACACTGAAGCTTTCTTT. Its translation: CASSEHPGQGMTMNTEAFF.

At least ten counts were recorded for this clone. The V call is TRBV10-3, the J call TRBJ2-7, with no clear D. The V gene lost 10 bases and the J gene lost 5 bases, with 15 bases spanning the gap. The CDR3 spans 12 residues. Germline-derived CDR1 and CDR2 are ENHRY and SYGVKD. The CDR3 sequence: CATGKVENEQYF. CDR3 DNA: TGTGCCACAGGAAAGGTAGAGAACGAGCAGTACTTC.

The chain has TRBV11-2 and TRBJ1-1, with 7 bases aligning to TRBD1. From germline, CDR1 is SGHAT and CDR2 FQNNGV. J was trimmed by 5 bases and V by 6 bases; bases with no gene match: 12. The CDR3 consists of 15 residues. The CDR3 DNA reads TGTGCCAGCAGTTCCTACAGGGCAGGGGGGACTGAAGCTTTCTTT. Translated: CASSSYRAGGTEAFF.

The V call is TRBV7-8, the J call TRBJ1-2, with 8 bases identical to TRBD1. The V segment lost 5 bases and the J segment 7 bases; nucleotides outside the gene matches: 3. The CDR3 loop spans 12 amino acids. Germline CDR1 SGHVS, CDR2 FQNEAQ. The CDR3 DNA reads as TGTGCCAGCAGCCTGACAGGGGCTGGCTACACCTTC. This translates into CASSLTGAGYTF.